Listed below are T cell receptor beta chains from one sample, sequenced in a study of T cell repertoires in aging, cancer and after chemotherapy. TCRdb itself ran the multiplex PCR reads through MiXCR, one entry per CDR3 protein. The data hold several thousand distinct CDR3 sequences, with about 30% observed a single time. Material: blood. These receptors originate from a human donor in good health. CDR3s include the opening cysteine and the closing phenylalanine or tryptophan. A D gene is named only where the DNA matches it firmly. Size values are once, few and many counts, or a class for expanded clones, and some rows have none.

cdr3_nt: TGTGCCAGCAGCCCCCTGGCCGCCTCCGGGAACACCGGGGAGCTGTTTTTT; cdr3_aa: CASSPLAASGNTGELFF; j_call: TRBJ2-2; clone_size: NA; v_call: TRBV7-2; d_call: NA
cdr3_nt: TGTGCCAGCTCACCCCCCGGGGACAGCGAAAAACTGTTTTTT; cdr3_aa: CASSPPGDSEKLFF; j_call: TRBJ1-4; clone_size: NA; v_call: TRBV18; d_call: TRBD1
cdr3_nt: TGCGCCAGCAGCCAACCCCGACAGTCCGGAGAAAAACTGTTTTTT; cdr3_aa: CASSQPRQSGEKLFF; j_call: TRBJ1-4; clone_size: NA; v_call: TRBV4-1; d_call: NA
cdr3_nt: TGTGCCAGCAGTTACTTGAACACTGAAGCTTTCTTT; cdr3_aa: CASSYLNTEAFF; j_call: TRBJ1-1; clone_size: NA; v_call: TRBV6-2/TRBV6-3; d_call: NA
cdr3_nt: TGCGCCAGCGGAGGTAAGACCTCCTACGAGCAGTACTTC; cdr3_aa: CASGGKTSYEQYF; j_call: TRBJ2-7; clone_size: NA; v_call: TRBV10-2; d_call: NA
cdr3_nt: TGTGCCAGCAGAACAGGCTCATATGGCTACACCTTC; cdr3_aa: CASRTGSYGYTF; j_call: TRBJ1-2; clone_size: medium-sized; v_call: TRBV6-5; d_call: NA
cdr3_nt: TGTGCCAGTGCGATTTTCGGGGGCACAGATACGCAGTATTTT; cdr3_aa: CASAIFGGTDTQYF; j_call: TRBJ2-3; clone_size: few; v_call: TRBV19; d_call: NA
cdr3_nt: TGCGCCAGCAGCTTGGGACAGCGCCAAGAGACCCAGTACTTC; cdr3_aa: CASSLGQRQETQYF; j_call: TRBJ2-5; clone_size: NA; v_call: TRBV5-1; d_call: NA
cdr3_nt: TGTGCCAGCAGCACCTCCTTGGGGGGGCGAATAGAGACCCAGTACTTC; cdr3_aa: CASSTSLGGRIETQYF; j_call: TRBJ2-5; clone_size: NA; v_call: TRBV9; d_call: NA
cdr3_nt: TGTGCCAGCAGCCCCTGGGACAATGAGCAGTTCTTC; cdr3_aa: CASSPWDNEQFF; j_call: TRBJ2-1; clone_size: NA; v_call: TRBV7-2; d_call: NA
cdr3_nt: TGCAGTGCTAGAGGGGTCGAAGCTTTCTTT; cdr3_aa: CSARGVEAFF; j_call: TRBJ1-1; clone_size: medium-sized; v_call: TRBV20-1; d_call: NA
cdr3_nt: TGTGCCAGTAGTATGCTCGCGGACTCCTACAATGAGCAGTTCTTC; cdr3_aa: CASSMLADSYNEQFF; j_call: TRBJ2-1; clone_size: NA; v_call: TRBV19; d_call: NA
cdr3_nt: TGCAGTGCTAGAGCCAGGGACCCCTATGGCTACACCTTC; cdr3_aa: CSARARDPYGYTF; j_call: TRBJ1-2; clone_size: few; v_call: TRBV20-1; d_call: NA
cdr3_nt: TGTGCCAGCACCCCCGGCCAGCTAGGTGAAAAACTGTTTTTT; cdr3_aa: CASTPGQLGEKLFF; j_call: TRBJ1-4; clone_size: NA; v_call: TRBV12-3/TRBV12-4; d_call: NA
cdr3_nt: TGTGCCAGCAGCTCGGGACTAGCGGGAGGTACAGATACGCAGTATTTT; cdr3_aa: CASSSGLAGGTDTQYF; j_call: TRBJ2-3; clone_size: few; v_call: TRBV4-2; d_call: TRBD2
cdr3_nt: TGCAGTGCTCCTAATAGGGTCGGGGAGCTGTTTTTT; cdr3_aa: CSAPNRVGELFF; j_call: TRBJ2-2; clone_size: few; v_call: TRBV20-1; d_call: NA
cdr3_nt: TGTGCCAGCAGATGGGGGTTGGGAAATTCACCCCTCCACTTT; cdr3_aa: CASRWGLGNSPLHF; j_call: TRBJ1-6; clone_size: NA; v_call: TRBV12-3/TRBV12-4; d_call: NA
cdr3_nt: TGTGCCAGCAGCTCAGAAGGGACAGGGTCCCGCAATGAGCAGTTCTTC; cdr3_aa: CASSSEGTGSRNEQFF; j_call: TRBJ2-1; clone_size: few; v_call: TRBV11-1; d_call: TRBD1
cdr3_nt: TGTGCCAGCAGTTACATGGGCCCAGATACGCAGTATTTT; cdr3_aa: CASSYMGPDTQYF; j_call: TRBJ2-3; clone_size: NA; v_call: TRBV6-2/TRBV6-3; d_call: NA
cdr3_nt: TGCAGTGCTAGGGGGGGGGGGAGCCAGCCCCAGCATTTT; cdr3_aa: CSARGGGSQPQHF; j_call: TRBJ1-5; clone_size: NA; v_call: TRBV20-1; d_call: NA
cdr3_nt: TGTGCCAGCAGTTTGGGATACGAGCAGTACTTC; cdr3_aa: CASSLGYEQYF; j_call: TRBJ2-7; clone_size: few; v_call: TRBV12-3/TRBV12-4; d_call: NA
cdr3_nt: TGCGCCAGCAGCTTGGCCAGCGGGCCCTACGAGCAGTACTTC; cdr3_aa: CASSLASGPYEQYF; j_call: TRBJ2-7; clone_size: once; v_call: TRBV5-1; d_call: NA
cdr3_nt: TGTGCCAGCACCAGGGGGGGAGACCACAATGAGCAGTTCTTC; cdr3_aa: CASTRGGDHNEQFF; j_call: TRBJ2-1; clone_size: few; v_call: TRBV7-3; d_call: NA
cdr3_nt: TGTGCCAGCAGTTTTAGGCAGGGAGGCGAGACCCAGTACTTC; cdr3_aa: CASSFRQGGETQYF; j_call: TRBJ2-5; clone_size: NA; v_call: TRBV12-3/TRBV12-4; d_call: NA
cdr3_nt: TGTGCCTGGACGAAAGGGACAGGGGGCGCGTATGCTTTCTTT; cdr3_aa: CAWTKGTGGAYAFF; j_call: TRBJ1-1; clone_size: few; v_call: TRBV30; d_call: TRBD1